The clone carrying this T cell receptor (beta chain) was observed a handful of times. What it binds is unknown. The data originate from a study of regulatory T cells in long-lasting Graves disease. The authors built TCR beta libraries using iRepertoire HTBI primers and Arm-PCR of CDR3 regions. TCRdb re-analysed the multiplex PCR reads in MiXCR, keeping a single row per CDR3 protein. The top ten hold approximately 15% of the sample, which has around 470,000 distinct CDR3 sequences, around 15% seen once. Study observations and caveats: It was possible that the small sample size reduced accuracy.

The junction had 7 bases not matched to a gene; V was cut back by 2 bases and J by 0 bases. The CDR3 extends over 16 amino acids. The germline CDR1 and CDR2 sequences are MNHEY and SMNVEV (reference sequence). This sample's time point: newly diagnosed GD, antithyroid drugs for less than 3 months. Making the TCR library involved RNA that had been extracted from PBMCs. The EDTA tubes were filled with around 9.2 milliliters of drawn peripheral blood. This sample was shared with a second study, whose subject was T cells in Graves' hyperthyroidism and ophthalmopathy. From that report: First-round RT-PCR of the TCR CDR3 relied on the HTBI primer set. From stable hyperthyroidism, ophthalmopathy was separated by a 13 V-J model.

Sequenced here: peripheral blood mononuclear cells (PBMCs), sampled at new diagnosis, from a patient treated with antithyroid drugs. This TCR was sampled from a woman aged 50 to 60 with Graves disease. The chain combines TRBV27 with TRBJ2-7; TRBD2 matches 7 bases. This CDR3 is CASSLPYSGPSYEQYF. As DNA, the CDR3 is TGTGCCAGCAGTTTACCTTATAGCGGGCCCTCCTACGAGCAGTACTTC.